This is a list of T cell receptor beta chains from one sample in a study of T cells in Graves' hyperthyroidism and ophthalmopathy. MiXCR was run by TCRdb on the multiplex PCR reads, yielding one entry per CDR3 protein. There are approximately 520,000 distinct CDR3 sequences in the sample; around a quarter occur only once, and about 11% lies in the top ten. Sequencing was performed on blood. These receptors came from a woman aged 25-40 years with Graves' ophthalmopathy. The CDR3 runs from the conserved cysteine through the conserved F or W. Each record gives: clone size, J gene, V gene, D gene, CDR3 protein, CDR3 DNA. The D gene is left open where the match is weak. Only some rows state a clone size, as once, few, many or a class for expanded clones.

clone_size: few
j_call: TRBJ2-7
v_call: TRBV28
d_call: TRBD2
cdr3_aa: CASSRPGLAGASSYEQYF
cdr3_nt: TGTGCCAGCAGTAGGCCGGGACTAGCGGGAGCTAGCTCCTACGAGCAGTACTTC

clone_size: many
j_call: TRBJ2-7
v_call: TRBV20-1
d_call: TRBD2
cdr3_aa: CSALGGLDYEQYF
cdr3_nt: TGCAGTGCTCTTGGGGGACTAGATTACGAGCAGTACTTC

clone_size: NA
j_call: TRBJ1-2
v_call: TRBV5-4
d_call: NA
cdr3_aa: CASSLVGQPQYGYTF
cdr3_nt: TGTGCCAGCAGCTTGGTGGGCCAGCCCCAGTATGGCTACACCTTC

clone_size: many
j_call: TRBJ1-2
v_call: TRBV20-1
d_call: NA
cdr3_aa: CSGYGSFLYGYTF
cdr3_nt: TGCAGTGGCTACGGCTCATTCCTCTATGGCTACACCTTC

clone_size: many
j_call: TRBJ2-2
v_call: TRBV11-2
d_call: TRBD1
cdr3_aa: CASSQGDRDTGELFF
cdr3_nt: TGTGCCAGCAGCCAAGGGGACAGGGACACCGGGGAGCTGTTTTTT

clone_size: NA
j_call: TRBJ1-3
v_call: TRBV18
d_call: NA
cdr3_aa: CASSHEASTIYF
cdr3_nt: TGTGCCAGCTCACACGAGGCCAGCACCATATATTTT

clone_size: few
j_call: TRBJ1-1
v_call: TRBV5-1
d_call: NA
cdr3_aa: CASSLEGNTGAFF
cdr3_nt: TGCGCCAGCAGCTTGGAGGGGAACACTGGAGCTTTCTTT

clone_size: NA
j_call: TRBJ2-5
v_call: TRBV7-9
d_call: NA
cdr3_aa: CASSSWLETQYF
cdr3_nt: TGTGCCAGCAGCTCGTGGTTAGAGACCCAGTACTTC

clone_size: many
j_call: TRBJ2-5
v_call: TRBV5-1
d_call: TRBD1
cdr3_aa: CASSPGTGARQETQYF
cdr3_nt: TGCGCCAGCAGCCCTGGGACAGGGGCGAGACAAGAGACCCAGTACTTC

clone_size: many
j_call: TRBJ1-2
v_call: TRBV6-2/TRBV6-3
d_call: NA
cdr3_aa: CASSYPRYGYTF
cdr3_nt: TGTGCCAGCAGTTACCCACGCTATGGCTACACCTTC